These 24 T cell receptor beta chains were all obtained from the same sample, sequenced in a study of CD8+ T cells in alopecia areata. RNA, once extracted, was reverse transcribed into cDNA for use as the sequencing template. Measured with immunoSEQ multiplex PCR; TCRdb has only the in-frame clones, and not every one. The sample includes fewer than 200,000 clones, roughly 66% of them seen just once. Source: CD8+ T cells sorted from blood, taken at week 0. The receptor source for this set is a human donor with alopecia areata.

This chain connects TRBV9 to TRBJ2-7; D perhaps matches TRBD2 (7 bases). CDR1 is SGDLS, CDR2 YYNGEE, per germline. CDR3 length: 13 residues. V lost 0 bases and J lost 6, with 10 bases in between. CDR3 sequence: CASSVERGGEQYF. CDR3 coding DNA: TGTGCCAGCAGCGTAGAGAGGGGGGGCGAGCAGTACTTC.

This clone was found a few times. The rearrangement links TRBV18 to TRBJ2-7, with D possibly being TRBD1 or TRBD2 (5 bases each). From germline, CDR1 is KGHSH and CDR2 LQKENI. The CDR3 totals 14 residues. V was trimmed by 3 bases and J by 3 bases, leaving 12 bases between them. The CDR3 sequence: CASSPLEGFYEQYF. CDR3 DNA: TGTGCCAGCTCACCCCTCGAGGGGTTCTACGAGCAGTACTTC.

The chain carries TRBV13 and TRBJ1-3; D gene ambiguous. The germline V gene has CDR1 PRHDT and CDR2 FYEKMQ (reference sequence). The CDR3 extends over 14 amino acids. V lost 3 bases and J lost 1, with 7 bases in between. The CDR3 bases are TGTGCCAGCAGCTTGGAGGTTTCTGGAAACACCATATATTTT. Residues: CASSLEVSGNTIYF.

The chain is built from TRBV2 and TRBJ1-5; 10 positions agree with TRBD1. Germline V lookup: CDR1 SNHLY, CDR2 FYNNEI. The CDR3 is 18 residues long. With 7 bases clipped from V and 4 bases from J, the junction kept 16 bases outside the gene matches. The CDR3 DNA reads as TGTGCCAGCAACCCGTTTTTGAGCGGGACAGGGGAGAATCAGCCCCAGCATTTT. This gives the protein CASNPFLSGTGENQPQHF.

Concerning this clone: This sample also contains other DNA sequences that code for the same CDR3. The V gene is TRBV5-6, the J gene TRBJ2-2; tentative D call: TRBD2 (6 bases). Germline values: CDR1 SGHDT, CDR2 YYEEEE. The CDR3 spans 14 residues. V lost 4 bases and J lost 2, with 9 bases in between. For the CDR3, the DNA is TGTGCCAGCAGCCCGGGACTTAACACCGGGGAGCTGTTTTTT. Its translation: CASSPGLNTGELFF.

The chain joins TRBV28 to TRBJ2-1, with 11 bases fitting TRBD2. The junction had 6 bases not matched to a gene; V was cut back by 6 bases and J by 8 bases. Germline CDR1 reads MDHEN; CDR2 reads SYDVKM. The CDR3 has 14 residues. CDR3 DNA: TGTGCCAGCAGGCTAGCGGGGGGCCACGATGAGCAGTTCTTC. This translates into CASRLAGGHDEQFF.

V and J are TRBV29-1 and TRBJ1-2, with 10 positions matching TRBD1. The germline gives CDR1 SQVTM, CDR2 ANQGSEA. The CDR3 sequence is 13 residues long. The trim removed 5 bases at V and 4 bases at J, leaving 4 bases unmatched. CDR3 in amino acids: CSVRTGGTYGYTF. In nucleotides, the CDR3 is TGCAGCGTTCGGACAGGGGGGACCTATGGCTACACCTTC.

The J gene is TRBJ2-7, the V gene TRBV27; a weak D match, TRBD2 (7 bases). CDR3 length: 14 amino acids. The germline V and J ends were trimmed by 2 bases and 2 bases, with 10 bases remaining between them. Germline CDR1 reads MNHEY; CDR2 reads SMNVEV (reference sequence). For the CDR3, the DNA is TGTGCCAGCAGTTTAACAGGGACTACCTACGAGCAGTACTTC. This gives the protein CASSLTGTTYEQYF.

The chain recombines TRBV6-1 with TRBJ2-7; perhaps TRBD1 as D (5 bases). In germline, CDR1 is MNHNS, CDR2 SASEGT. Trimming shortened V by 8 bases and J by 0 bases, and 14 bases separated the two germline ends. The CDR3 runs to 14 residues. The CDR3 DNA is TGTGCCAGCGAGGTCGGACAAGCCTCCTACGAGCAGTACTTC. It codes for CASEVGQASYEQYF.

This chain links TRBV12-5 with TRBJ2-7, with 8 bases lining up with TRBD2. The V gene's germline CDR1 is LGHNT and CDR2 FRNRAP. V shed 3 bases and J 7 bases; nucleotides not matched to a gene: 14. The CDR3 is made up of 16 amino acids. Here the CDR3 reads CASGFGAGGGWREQYF. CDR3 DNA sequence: TGTGCTAGTGGTTTTGGTGCCGGCGGGGGGTGGAGAGAGCAGTACTTC.

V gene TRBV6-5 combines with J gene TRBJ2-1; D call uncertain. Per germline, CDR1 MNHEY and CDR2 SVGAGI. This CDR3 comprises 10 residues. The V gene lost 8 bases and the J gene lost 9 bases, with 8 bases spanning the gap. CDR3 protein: CASGVVEQFF. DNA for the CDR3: TGTGCCAGCGGCGTGGTTGAGCAGTTCTTC.

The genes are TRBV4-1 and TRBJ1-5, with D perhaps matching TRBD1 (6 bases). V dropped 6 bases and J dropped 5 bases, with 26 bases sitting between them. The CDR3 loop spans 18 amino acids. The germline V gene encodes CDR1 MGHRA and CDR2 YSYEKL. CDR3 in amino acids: CASSLVLQGATDHQPQHF. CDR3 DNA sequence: TGCGCCAGCAGTCTCGTATTACAGGGCGCTACAGACCATCAGCCCCAGCATTTT.

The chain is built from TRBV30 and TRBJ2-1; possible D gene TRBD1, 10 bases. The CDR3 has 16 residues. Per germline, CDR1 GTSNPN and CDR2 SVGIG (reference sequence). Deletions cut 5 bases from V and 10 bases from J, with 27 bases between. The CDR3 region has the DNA TGTGCCTGGGACCCCGGGACAGGGGAACTAGCGGGCGAGCAGTTCTTC. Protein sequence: CAWDPGTGELAGEQFF.

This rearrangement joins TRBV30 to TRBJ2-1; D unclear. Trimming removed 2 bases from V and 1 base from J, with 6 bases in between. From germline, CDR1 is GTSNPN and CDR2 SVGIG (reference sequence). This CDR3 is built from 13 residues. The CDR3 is CAWSRNSYNEQFF. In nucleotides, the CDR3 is TGTGCCTGGAGTAGAAATTCCTACAATGAGCAGTTCTTC.

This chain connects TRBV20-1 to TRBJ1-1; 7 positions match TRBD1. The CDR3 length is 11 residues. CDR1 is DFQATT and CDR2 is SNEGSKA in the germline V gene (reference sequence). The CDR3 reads CSIQGSTEAFF. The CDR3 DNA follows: TGCAGCATACAGGGGTCCACTGAAGCTTTCTTT.

CDR3 region: CASSSSGFSGYTF. The CDR3, as DNA: TGTGCCAGCAGCTCCTCGGGATTCAGTGGCTACACCTTC. The chain is built from TRBV7-9 and TRBJ1-2, with D unresolved. This CDR3 comprises 13 residues. Germline V gives CDR1 SEHNR, CDR2 FQNEAQ (reference sequence). V lost 4 bases and J 7 bases, leaving 13 bases between the germline ends.

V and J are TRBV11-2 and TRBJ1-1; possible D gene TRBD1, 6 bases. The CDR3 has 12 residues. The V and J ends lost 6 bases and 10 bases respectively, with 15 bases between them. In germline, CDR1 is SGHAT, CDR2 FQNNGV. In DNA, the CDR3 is TGTGCCAGCAGGGAAGGGGGTCCCGGAGCTTTCTTT. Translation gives CASREGGPGAFF.

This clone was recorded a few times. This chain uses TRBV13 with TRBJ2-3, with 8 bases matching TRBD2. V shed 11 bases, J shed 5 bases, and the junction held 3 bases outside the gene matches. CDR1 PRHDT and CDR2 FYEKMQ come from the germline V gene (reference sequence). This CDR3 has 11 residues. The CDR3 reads CAGRGGDTQYF. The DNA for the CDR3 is TGTGCCGGACGGGGGGGAGATACGCAGTATTTT.

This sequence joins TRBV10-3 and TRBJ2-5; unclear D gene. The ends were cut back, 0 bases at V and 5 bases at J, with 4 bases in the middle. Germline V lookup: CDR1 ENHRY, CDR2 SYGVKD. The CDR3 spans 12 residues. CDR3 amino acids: CAISESPETQYF. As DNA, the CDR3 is TGTGCCATCAGTGAGTCCCCCGAGACCCAGTACTTC.

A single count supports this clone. The DNA of the CDR3 is TGTGCTAGTGGTTTAGGACAGGGGGCGAACGAGCAGTACTTC. Amino acids: CASGLGQGANEQYF. This chain links TRBV12-5 with TRBJ2-7; TRBD1 matches at 11 bases. CDR1 is LGHNT, CDR2 FRNRAP, per germline. Trimming removed 3 bases from V and 5 bases from J; junction bases left unmatched: 3. The length of the CDR3 is 14 residues.

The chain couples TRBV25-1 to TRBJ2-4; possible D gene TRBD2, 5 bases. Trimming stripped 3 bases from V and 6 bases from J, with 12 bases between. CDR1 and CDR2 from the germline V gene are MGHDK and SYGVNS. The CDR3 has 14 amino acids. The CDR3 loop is CASSERVGGNIQYF. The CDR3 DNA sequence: TGTGCCAGCAGTGAGAGGGTAGGCGGAAACATTCAGTACTTC.

The CDR3 sequence is CASSPSGGLADTQYF. In nucleotides, the CDR3 is TGTGCCAGCAGTCCTAGCGGGGGGTTGGCAGATACGCAGTATTTT. This chain joins TRBV6-5 and TRBJ2-3; 11 bases match TRBD2. The CDR3 length is 15 residues. The germline V gene has CDR1 MNHEY and CDR2 SVGAGI. V lost 5 bases and J lost 4; bases outside the gene matches: 5.

CDR3 protein: CSVDRGFPDTQYF. Written as DNA, the CDR3 is TGCAGCGTTGACAGGGGATTTCCAGATACGCAGTATTTT. The V call is TRBV29-1, the J call TRBJ2-3; possibly TRBD1 for D (6 bases). With 3 bases removed from V and 4 bases from J, the gap between germline ends came to 11 bases. The CDR3 extends over 13 amino acids. The germline CDR1 and CDR2 sequences are SQVTM and ANQGSEA.

The CDR3 DNA reads TGTGCCTGGAGTGTACCTGAGGTCTCCTATAATTCACCCCTCCACTTT. Translating gives CAWSVPEVSYNSPLHF. The chain employs TRBV30 and TRBJ1-6; D is ambiguous. CDR1 and CDR2 (germline): GTSNPN, SVGIG (reference sequence). The V end was cut by 0 bases, the J end by 0 bases, with 9 bases between. This CDR3 has 16 residues.